One and the same sample provided the 31 T cell receptor beta chains below, sequenced in a study of T cell responses to AZD1222 COVID-19 vaccine. Sequencing used immunoSEQ multiplex PCR; TCRdb keeps in-frame clones, though not all of them. The profile shows roughly 150,000 clones, about 90% of them singletons. This sample comprised peripheral blood, obtained on day 0 of AZD1222 vaccination. The source is an adult in good health.

The chain joins TRBV28 to TRBJ2-2; 8 nucleotides align to TRBD2. After removal of 7 bases from V and 6 bases from J, the junction contained 7 bases not matched to a gene. The CDR3 is made up of 14 amino acids. Germline V CDR1 and CDR2: MDHEN, SYDVKM. The CDR3 DNA is TGTGCCAGCACCAAGTTAGCGGGATCCGGGGAGCTGTTTTTT. Translation gives CASTKLAGSGELFF.

The J gene is TRBJ2-7, the V gene TRBV10-3, with 8 bases matching TRBD1. The V gene's germline CDR1 is ENHRY and CDR2 SYGVKD. There are 17 residues in the CDR3. With 8 bases clipped from V and 0 bases from J, the junction kept 15 bases outside the gene matches. The CDR3 nucleotides are TGTGCCATCGATGATGGGCAGGGGGCCATTACCTCCTACGAGCAGTACTTC. As protein: CAIDDGQGAITSYEQYF.

The J gene is TRBJ2-5, the V gene TRBV5-5, with D maybe TRBD1 (6 bases). CDR1 and CDR2 from the germline V gene are SGHKS and YYEKEE (reference sequence). CDR3 length: 15 residues. The V and J ends lost 3 bases and 3 bases respectively, with 15 bases between them. The CDR3 DNA reads as TGTGCCAGCAGCTCGCCGCCTGGGGGCGAAGAGACCCAGTACTTC. It translates to CASSSPPGGEETQYF.

The chain joins TRBV25-1 to TRBJ1-5; D possibly corresponds to TRBD1 (5 bases). This CDR3 comprises 15 residues. Germline V lookup: CDR1 MGHDK, CDR2 SYGVNS. Trimming shortened V by 3 bases and J by 2 bases, and 11 bases separated the two germline ends. The CDR3 nucleotides are TGTGCCAGCAGTGATACGGGGCTAGGCAATCAGCCCCAGCATTTT. It specifies CASSDTGLGNQPQHF.

V gene TRBV4-1 combines with J gene TRBJ1-1, with TRBD1 as a possible D gene (5 bases). Looked up from germline, CDR1 is MGHRA and CDR2 is YSYEKL. CDR3 size: 18 residues. Trimming pared 1 base from V and 0 bases from J, leaving 18 bases between. The DNA of the CDR3 is TGCGCCAGCAGCCAAGGTCATTGGGGAGGGGCCCTGAACACTGAAGCTTTCTTT. This translates into CASSQGHWGGALNTEAFF.

The chain links TRBV27 to TRBJ2-2; no definite D call. CDR3 length: 14 residues. Germline V gene data show CDR1 as MNHEY and CDR2 as SMNVEV (reference sequence). V was trimmed by 2 bases and J by 7 bases, leaving 11 bases between them. The CDR3 nucleotides are TGTGCCAGCAGTTTAATTTCTTTGGGCGGGGAGCTGTTTTTT. This encodes CASSLISLGGELFF.

The chain uses TRBV9 and TRBJ2-3, with D tentatively TRBD1 or TRBD2 (5 bases each). The V and J ends lost 0 bases and 4 bases respectively, with 9 bases between them. The CDR3 length is 14 residues. Germline V gene sequence: CDR1 SGDLS, CDR2 YYNGEE. CDR3 loop: CASSVDWDPDTQYF. The CDR3 DNA is TGTGCCAGCAGCGTAGATTGGGACCCAGATACGCAGTATTTT.

The V and J genes are TRBV5-1 and TRBJ1-1; D is unresolved. The CDR3 runs to 14 residues. Trimming pared 4 bases from V and 10 bases from J, leaving 20 bases between. Per germline, CDR1 SGHRS and CDR2 YFSETQ. CDR3 coding DNA: TGCGCCAGCAGCACCCGACTAAATCAGGAGGGAGCTTTCTTT. This codes for CASSTRLNQEGAFF.

The chain combines TRBV5-1 with TRBJ1-5; D unclear. V lost 1 base and J 2 bases, leaving 7 bases between the germline ends. Germline CDR1 is SGHRS and CDR2 is YFSETQ. This CDR3 is built from 14 residues. The CDR3 DNA is TGCGCCAGCAGCTTGTCGGCGGGCAATCAGCCCCAGCATTTT. Protein sequence: CASSLSAGNQPQHF.

This clone was observed a single time. The chain uses TRBV3-1 (or the pseudogene TRBV3-2) and TRBJ2-3; TRBD2 matches 12 bases. Germline CDR1 LGHDT, CDR2 YNNKEL (reference sequence). V lost 4 bases and J lost 4; bases outside the gene matches: 15. This CDR3 contains 19 residues. DNA for the CDR3: TGTGCCAGCAGCCGGCGACTAGCGGGAGTCACCTTTAGAGCAGATACGCAGTATTTT. It encodes CASSRRLAGVTFRADTQYF.

The J gene is TRBJ2-7, the V gene TRBV28; 11 bases fit TRBD1. Germline V gives CDR1 MDHEN, CDR2 SYDVKM. With 2 bases clipped from V and 4 bases from J, the junction kept 4 bases outside the gene matches. The CDR3 covers 15 residues. Here the CDR3 DNA reads TGTGCCAGCAGTTTAGGGGACAGGGGGTTTTACGAGCAGTACTTC. It yields the protein CASSLGDRGFYEQYF.

The chain employs TRBV27 and TRBJ1-2; 9 positions agree with TRBD1. The CDR3 contains 13 residues. V dropped 9 bases and J dropped 2; count of bases not matched to a gene: 4. Germline V lookup: CDR1 MNHEY, CDR2 SMNVEV (reference sequence). The CDR3 region is CASGQGLNYGYTF. The CDR3 DNA is TGTGCCAGTGGACAGGGGCTAAACTATGGCTACACCTTC.

This chain links TRBV6-5 with TRBJ1-1, with D unclear. Germline CDR1 and CDR2: MNHEY and SVGAGI. There are 14 residues in the CDR3. Trimming removed 2 bases from V and 1 base from J, with 8 bases in between. The CDR3 loop is CASSYEGRNTEAFF. The CDR3 DNA is TGTGCCAGCAGTTACGAAGGGCGGAACACTGAAGCTTTCTTT.

This rearrangement joins TRBV3-1 (or the pseudogene TRBV3-2) to TRBJ2-3, with 7 bases lining up with TRBD1. The trim removed 6 bases at V and 1 base at J, leaving 7 bases unmatched. The CDR3 covers 15 residues. Germline lookup yields CDR1 LGHDT and CDR2 YNNKEL (reference sequence). The CDR3 coding sequence is TGTGCCAGCAGAGGGGGCAGCTTTCGCACAGATACGCAGTATTTT. Translated, it gives CASRGGSFRTDTQYF.

CDR3 in DNA: TGTGCCAGCAGCCAAGAAAGTACTAGCGGGAGAAGGAGCCATGAGCAGTTCTTC. Its translation: CASSQESTSGRRSHEQFF. The chain has TRBV3-1 (or the pseudogene TRBV3-2) and TRBJ2-1; 11 bases are a match to TRBD2. The V gene end was trimmed by 0 bases and the J gene end by 8 bases; junction bases not matched to a gene: 12. Germline V gene lookup returns CDR1 LGHDT and CDR2 YNNKEL (reference sequence). This CDR3 spans 18 amino acids.

This clone is medium-sized (0.01 to 0.1%) within its sample. The chain is built from TRBV6-4 and TRBJ2-3, with a weak D call TRBD2 (7 bases). This CDR3 spans 14 amino acids. The V end was cut by 2 bases, the J end by 2 bases, with 8 bases between. CDR1 and CDR2 (germline): MRHNA, SNTAGT. The CDR3 DNA reads TGTGCCAGCAGTGACGGGGGGGCCACAGATACGCAGTATTTT. Protein sequence: CASSDGGATDTQYF.

This clone was detected only a few times. The chain carries TRBV7-6 and TRBJ1-2; 9 nucleotides align to TRBD1. This CDR3 region has 14 residues. Germline V gene sequence: CDR1 SGHVS, CDR2 FNYEAQ. The trim removed 5 bases at V and 8 bases at J, leaving 9 bases unmatched. The chain's CDR3 is CASSPTQGAQGYTF. The CDR3 DNA reads TGTGCCAGCAGCCCGACACAGGGGGCGCAAGGCTACACCTTC. The whole variable domain, filled in from reference TRBV7-6 and TRBJ1-2, reads GAGVSQSPRYKVTKRGQDVALRCDPISGHVSLYWYRQALGQGPEFLTYFNYEAQQDKSGLPNDRFSAERPEGSISTLTIQRTEQRDSAMYRCASSPTQGAQGYTFGSGTRLTVV.

The rearrangement uses TRBV28 and TRBJ1-4; 7 bases map to TRBD1. The CDR3 is 14 amino acids. The germline gives CDR1 MDHEN, CDR2 SYDVKM. The trim removed 5 bases at V and 4 bases at J, leaving 4 bases unmatched. DNA of the CDR3: TGTGCCAGCAGTCCAGGACAGGATAATGAAAAACTGTTTTTT. Amino acid sequence: CASSPGQDNEKLFF.

V and J are TRBV19 and TRBJ2-7, with D possibly being TRBD2 (5 bases). The V and J ends lost 5 bases and 6 bases respectively, with 23 bases between them. Looked up from germline, CDR1 is LNHDA and CDR2 is SQIVND (reference sequence). The CDR3 covers 16 residues. CDR3 amino acids: CASSAAKRGTSAEQYF. CDR3 in DNA: TGTGCCAGTAGTGCCGCAAAACGGGGAACAAGCGCCGAGCAGTACTTC. The whole variable domain, filled in from reference TRBV19 and TRBJ2-7, reads DGGITQSPKYLFRKEGQNVTLSCEQNLNHDAMYWYRQDPGQGLRLIYYSQIVNDFQKGDIAEGYSVSREKKESFPLTVTSAQKNPTAFYLCASSAAKRGTSAEQYFGPGTRLTVT.

The rearrangement joins TRBV4-3 to TRBJ2-3; 11 bases align to TRBD2. J was trimmed by 5 bases and V by 0 bases; bases with no gene match: 4. CDR3 size: 16 residues. CDR1 LGHNA and CDR2 YSLEER come from the germline V gene. In DNA form, the CDR3 reads TGCGCCAGCAGCCAAGAATGGCTAGCGGGAGGAGATACGCAGTATTTT. This sequence encodes CASSQEWLAGGDTQYF.

The rearrangement uses TRBV10-3 and TRBJ1-2; 8 positions match TRBD1. The CDR3 spans 13 residues. The germline V gene encodes CDR1 ENHRY and CDR2 SYGVKD. The J segment lost 8 bases and the V segment lost 10 bases, leaving 12 bases of the junction unmatched. In nucleotides, the CDR3 is TGTGCCACCACTTCTGCGACAGGGGCGGGCTACACCTTC. It translates to CATTSATGAGYTF.

This clone was seen just once. This chain joins TRBV6-5 and TRBJ1-4, with D unclear. This CDR3 is built from 13 residues. Trimming took 5 bases from V and 7 from J, leaving 11 bases between them. Germline V gene lookup returns CDR1 MNHEY and CDR2 SVGAGI. CDR3 loop: CASSPLYSEKLFF. For the CDR3, the DNA is TGTGCCAGCAGTCCTCTGTATAGTGAAAAACTGTTTTTT.

V is TRBV3-1 (or the pseudogene TRBV3-2) and J is TRBJ2-7, with TRBD2 matching 10 bases. The germline gives CDR1 LGHDT, CDR2 YNNKEL (reference sequence). CDR3 length: 18 residues. The J segment lost 3 bases and the V segment lost 4 bases, leaving 15 bases of the junction unmatched. CDR3 sequence (DNA): TGTGCCAGCAGCCCCCCTGAAGTTCTAGCGGGAGCCCACTACGAGCAGTACTTC. Translating gives CASSPPEVLAGAHYEQYF.

This clone was counted once. The CDR3 reads CAIKGLAGLHEQFF. The CDR3 DNA sequence: TGTGCCATCAAGGGACTAGCGGGCCTTCATGAGCAGTTCTTC. This chain joins TRBV10-3 and TRBJ2-1, with TRBD2 matching over 12 bases. The CDR3 spans 14 residues. Unmatched junction bases numbered 6, after V lost 7 bases and J lost 8 bases. From germline, CDR1 is ENHRY and CDR2 SYGVKD.

The chain has TRBV6-5 and TRBJ2-5; TRBD1 aligns across 9 bases. This CDR3 spans 14 amino acids. V gave up 5 bases and J gave up 6 bases; unmatched junction bases: 7. In germline, CDR1 is MNHEY, CDR2 SVGAGI. DNA of the CDR3: TGTGCCAGCAGTCTCGGGACAGGGTCAAAGACCCAGTACTTC. Translating gives CASSLGTGSKTQYF.

This rearrangement joins TRBV6-4 to TRBJ2-1, with TRBD2 identical over 7 bases. The CDR3 totals 15 residues. V lost 4 bases, J lost 5 bases, and 8 bases stayed unmatched. Germline CDR1 reads MRHNA; CDR2 reads SNTAGT. CDR3 coding DNA: TGTGCCAGCAGTGGTCAGCGGGATGCAAACAATGAGCAGTTCTTC. This translates into CASSGQRDANNEQFF.

CDR3 sequence (DNA): TGTGCCAGCAGTTTACTCCCCAGGACCAGCAATCAGCCCCAGCATTTT. This translates into CASSLLPRTSNQPQHF. This rearrangement joins TRBV28 to TRBJ1-5; no clear D gene. Germline CDR1 reads MDHEN; CDR2 reads SYDVKM. V shed 2 bases and J shed 1 base, with 12 bases lying between them. CDR3 length: 16 residues.

The CDR3 nucleotides read TGTGCCAGCAGCTTATCCGGTCCCGAGCAGTACTTC. As protein: CASSLSGPEQYF. The chain uses TRBV7-3 and TRBJ2-7; D uncertain. V was trimmed by 2 bases and J by 6 bases, leaving 8 bases between them. CDR1 is SGHTA, CDR2 FQGTGA, per germline. This CDR3 contains 12 residues.

The chain joins TRBV7-2 to TRBJ2-1; no definite D call. Germline CDR1 is SGHTA and CDR2 is FQGNSA. Trimming left V 7 bases short and J 4 bases short, with 14 bases between. This CDR3 spans 14 amino acids. As DNA, the CDR3 is TGTGCCAGCACCCCGTCGATGGCATACAATGAGCAGTTCTTC. Its translation: CASTPSMAYNEQFF. The whole variable domain, remainder taken from reference TRBV7-2 and TRBJ2-1, is GAGVSQSPSNKVTEKGKDVELRCDPISGHTALYWYRQSLGQGLEFLIYFQGNSAPDKSGLPSDRFSAERTGGSVSTLTIQRTQQEDSAVYLCASTPSMAYNEQFFGPGTRLTVL.

This clone was detected once. J is TRBJ1-5 and V is TRBV5-1; the D gene is possibly TRBD1 (6 bases). This CDR3 comprises 15 residues. Trimming took 0 bases from V and 4 from J, leaving 11 bases between them. CDR1 is SGHRS, CDR2 YFSETQ, per germline. This CDR3 reads CASSLGGLGNQPQHF. In nucleotides, the CDR3 is TGCGCCAGCAGCTTGGGGGGGCTTGGTAATCAGCCCCAGCATTTT.

V gene TRBV19 combines with J gene TRBJ2-7; 12 bases match TRBD2. The trim removed 2 bases at V and 4 bases at J, leaving 9 bases unmatched. CDR1 and CDR2 (germline): LNHDA, SQIVND (reference sequence). The CDR3 length is 17 residues. Here the CDR3 reads CASSITSGRFSRYEQYF. CDR3 DNA: TGTGCCAGTAGTATAACTAGCGGGAGGTTCAGCAGGTACGAGCAGTACTTC.